This T cell receptor (beta chain) stems from a study of shared clonotypes between healthy human individuals. Study observations and caveats: A reduction in generation probabilities was seen for non-shared clonotypes relative to those shared by all four donors. Larger estimated richness was generally seen in naive subsets than in memory subsets. Between a handful of donors, naive CD4 clonotypes were shared at a level of around 5.1%.

This clone occurred once. What it recognizes is unknown. CD45RO-negative cells were positively selected for CCR7, leaving out terminally differentiated effector memory CD45RA+ cells. In the original analysis: ImmunoSEQ yielded junction-only sequences lacking quality scores, so filtering differed. Libraries were prepared by immunoSEQ multiplex PCR; TCRdb keeps only in-frame clonotypes and omits some of them. V, J and clone size were drawn from that table, and D and trimming were deduced from the DNA. This table has around 1.9 million clones, about 92% appearing once. Germline CDR1 reads MNHEY; CDR2 reads SMNVEV (reference sequence). V was trimmed by 2 bases and J by 0 bases, leaving 10 bases between them. This CDR3 spans 15 amino acids.

This sequence originates from a man aged 18 to 29 in good health. Some clones in this sample may be carry-over from other donors' samples. V usage is TRBV27 and J usage is TRBJ1-1; D may be TRBD1 (6 bases). The sequenced sample was naive CD8+ T cells from PBMCs. The chain's CDR3 is CASSLGAGVNTEAFF. The CDR3 bases are TGTGCCAGCAGTTTAGGGGCAGGGGTGAACACTGAAGCTTTCTTT.